The present T cell receptor beta chain was sequenced within a study of blood T cell repertoires in COVID-19. Overall study: Sites across the United States, Italy and Spain contributed samples from acute and convalescent COVID-19. PBMCs, B-cell-depleted T cells, or T cells were the source of the cDNA or gDNA that made up the material.

Original data processing: From reference gene primer amplification, estimates of nucleated cell counts were derived. The table came from immunoSEQ multiplex PCR; TCRdb's copy has only in-frame clones and leaves some out. That table gives V, J and clone size, and the DNA gave D and trimming. The table shows about 38,000 clones, with approximately 74% occurring only once. This CDR3 contains 18 residues. V dropped 1 base and J dropped 7; count of bases not matched to a gene: 15. Per germline, CDR1 SGHAT and CDR2 FQNNGV. The receptor was derived from a man aged 70-80 years with COVID-19, enrolled during active disease. Sample: peripheral blood. This sequence joins TRBV11-2 and TRBJ2-4; 8 nucleotides align to TRBD2. CDR3 sequence reads: CASSLGSHSGALGNIQYF. The CDR3 coding sequence is TGTGCCAGCAGCTTAGGGAGCCATAGCGGGGCCCTAGGGAACATTCAGTACTTC.